Listed below are T cell receptor beta chains from one sample, sequenced in a study of shared clonotypes between healthy human individuals. Sequenced by immunoSEQ multiplex PCR; TCRdb stores in-frame clones only, minus some. The sample consists of some 1,400,000 clones, approximately 97% of them appearing once. The sequenced sample consisted of naive CD4+ T cells sorted from blood. The receptors were gathered from a young man in good health. Both conserved end residues are part of each CDR3. Each record gives: CDR3 length, V gene, D gene, clone size, J gene, CDR3 DNA, CDR3 protein. The D gene is left open where the match is weak. For some rows the clone size is stated as once, few or many, or as a class when expanded; others skip it.

15	TRBV2	NA	NA	TRBJ1-5	TGTGCCAGCAGTGAATCCGGACCTTTGAATCAGCCCCAGCATTTT	CASSESGPLNQPQHF
14	TRBV6-1	TRBD1	NA	TRBJ2-2	TGTGCCAGCAGGACAGGGGGCAGCACCGGGGAGCTGTTTTTT	CASRTGGSTGELFF
15	TRBV6-1	TRBD2	NA	TRBJ2-1	TGTGCCAGCACCCGACTAGCGTCCACCTACAATGAGCAGTTCTTC	CASTRLASTYNEQFF
13	TRBV6-5	NA	few	TRBJ1-1	TGTGCCAGCAGGCAGGGGCCGAACACTGAAGCTTTCTTT	CASRQGPNTEAFF
16	TRBV11-1	NA	NA	TRBJ2-7	TGTGCCAGCAGCCGCATACCCGGCCCCGAGAAATACGAGCAGTACTTC	CASSRIPGPEKYEQYF
15	TRBV27	TRBD1	NA	TRBJ2-3	TGTGCCAGCAGTCCGACAGGGGGGAGCACAGATACGCAGTATTTT	CASSPTGGSTDTQYF
14	TRBV6-5	NA	NA	TRBJ2-1	TGTGCCACCTTAGGGGATGCGTCCTACAATGAGCAGTTCTTC	CATLGDASYNEQFF
13	TRBV28	TRBD1	NA	TRBJ1-1	TGTGCCAGCAGTTGGACAGGGGGCACTGAAGCTTTCTTT	CASSWTGGTEAFF
16	TRBV27	TRBD2	NA	TRBJ2-7	TGTGCCAGCAGTCGCCGACTAGCGGGAGGGCGGAACGAGCAGTACTTC	CASSRRLAGGRNEQYF
14	TRBV5-1	NA	NA	TRBJ2-1	TGCGCCAGCAGCTTGGTTACAGGGTTGAATGAGCAGTTCTTC	CASSLVTGLNEQFF
14	TRBV10-3	NA	NA	TRBJ1-1	TGTGCCACCTCGTGGCCACAAGCGGACACTGAAGCTTTCTTT	CATSWPQADTEAFF
15	TRBV5-1	NA	NA	TRBJ2-2	TGCGCCAGCAGCTTGACGGGACTTAACACCGGGGAGCTGTTTTTT	CASSLTGLNTGELFF
13	TRBV11-2	NA	NA	TRBJ1-2	TGTGCCAGCACCTCCTGGGCTAACTATGGCTACACCTTC	CASTSWANYGYTF
12	TRBV28	NA	NA	TRBJ2-7	TGTGCCAGCAGCCGAGGGGACTACGAGCAGTACTTC	CASSRGDYEQYF
12	TRBV13	NA	NA	TRBJ1-2	TGTGCCAGCAGCTCGGGCAACTATGGCTACACCTTC	CASSSGNYGYTF
13	TRBV6-6	TRBD2	NA	TRBJ2-1	TGTGCCAGTAGGACTAGCGGGTACAATGAGCAGTTCTTC	CASRTSGYNEQFF
17	TRBV5-1	TRBD1	once	TRBJ1-5	TGCGCCAGCAGCGTTTCACCCGGGACAGGGGGAAATCAGCCCCAGCATTTT	CASSVSPGTGGNQPQHF
16	TRBV5-1	TRBD2	NA	TRBJ2-3	TGCGCCAGCAGCCTGTCACTAGCGGGGGACACAGATACGCAGTATTTT	CASSLSLAGDTDTQYF